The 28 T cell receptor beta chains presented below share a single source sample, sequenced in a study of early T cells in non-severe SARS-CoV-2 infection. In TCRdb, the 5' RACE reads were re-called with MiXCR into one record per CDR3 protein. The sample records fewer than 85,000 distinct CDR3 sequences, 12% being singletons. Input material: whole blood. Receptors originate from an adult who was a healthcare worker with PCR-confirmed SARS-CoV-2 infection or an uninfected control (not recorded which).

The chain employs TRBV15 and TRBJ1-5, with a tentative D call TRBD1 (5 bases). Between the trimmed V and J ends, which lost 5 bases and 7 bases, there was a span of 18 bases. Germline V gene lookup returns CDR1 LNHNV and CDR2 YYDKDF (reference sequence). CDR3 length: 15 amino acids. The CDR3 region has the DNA TGTGCCACCAGCGCTCTAAGAGGGGCAGGGCAGCCCCAGCATTTT. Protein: CATSALRGAGQPQHF.

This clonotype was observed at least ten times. The CDR3 loop is CASRGNGARIETQYF. CDR3 nucleotides: TGTGCCAGCAGGGGTAACGGGGCTCGGATTGAGACCCAGTACTTC. The chain carries TRBV12-3 or TRBV12-4 and TRBJ2-5, with D possibly being TRBD1 or TRBD2 (5 bases each). This CDR3 contains 15 residues. V was pared by 6 bases and J by 5 bases, with 19 bases between.

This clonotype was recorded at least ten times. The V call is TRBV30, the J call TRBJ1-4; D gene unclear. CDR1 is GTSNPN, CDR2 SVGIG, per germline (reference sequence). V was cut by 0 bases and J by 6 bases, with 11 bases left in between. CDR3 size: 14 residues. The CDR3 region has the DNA TGTGCCTGGAGTGTGCCCGGGATGGATGAAAAACTGTTTTTT. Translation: CAWSVPGMDEKLFF.

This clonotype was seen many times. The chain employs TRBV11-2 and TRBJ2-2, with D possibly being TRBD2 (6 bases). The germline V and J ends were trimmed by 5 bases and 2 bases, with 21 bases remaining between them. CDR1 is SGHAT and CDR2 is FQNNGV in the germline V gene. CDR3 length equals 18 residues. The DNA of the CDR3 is TGTGCCAGCAGCCGTACCCCCTATACGGGGGTAAACACCGGGGAGCTGTTTTTT. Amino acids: CASSRTPYTGVNTGELFF.

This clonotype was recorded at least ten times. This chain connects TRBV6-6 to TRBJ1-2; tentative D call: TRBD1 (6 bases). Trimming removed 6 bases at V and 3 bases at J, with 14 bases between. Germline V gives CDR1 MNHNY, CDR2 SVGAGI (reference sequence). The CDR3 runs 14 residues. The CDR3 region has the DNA TGTGCCAGCAGCTCTGGGGGCAGCTACTATGGCTACACCTTC. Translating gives CASSSGGSYYGYTF.

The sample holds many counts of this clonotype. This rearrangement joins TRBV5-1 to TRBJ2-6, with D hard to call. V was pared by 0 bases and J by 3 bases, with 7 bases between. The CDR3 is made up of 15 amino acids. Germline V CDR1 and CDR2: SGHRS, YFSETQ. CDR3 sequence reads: CASSLASSGANVLTF. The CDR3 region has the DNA TGCGCCAGCAGCTTGGCTAGTAGTGGGGCCAACGTCCTGACTTTC.

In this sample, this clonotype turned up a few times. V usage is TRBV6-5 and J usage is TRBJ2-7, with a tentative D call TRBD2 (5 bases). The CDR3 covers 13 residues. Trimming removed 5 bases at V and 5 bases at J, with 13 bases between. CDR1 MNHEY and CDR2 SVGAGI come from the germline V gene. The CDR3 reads CASSRRKDHEQYF. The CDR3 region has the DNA TGTGCCAGCAGTAGGAGGAAAGACCACGAGCAGTACTTC.

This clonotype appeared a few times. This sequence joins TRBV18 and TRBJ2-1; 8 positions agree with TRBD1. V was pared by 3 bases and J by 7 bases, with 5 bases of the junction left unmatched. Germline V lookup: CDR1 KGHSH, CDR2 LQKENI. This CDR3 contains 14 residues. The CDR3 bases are TGTGCCAGCTCACCCCTGGGACAGGTAAATGAGCAGTTCTTC. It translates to CASSPLGQVNEQFF.

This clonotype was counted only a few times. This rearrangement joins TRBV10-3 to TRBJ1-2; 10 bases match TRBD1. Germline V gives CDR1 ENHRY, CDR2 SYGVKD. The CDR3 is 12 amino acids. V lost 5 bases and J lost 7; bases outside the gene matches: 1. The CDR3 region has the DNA TGTGCCATCAGTCGGACAGGGGGTGGCTACACCTTC. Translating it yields CAISRTGGGYTF.

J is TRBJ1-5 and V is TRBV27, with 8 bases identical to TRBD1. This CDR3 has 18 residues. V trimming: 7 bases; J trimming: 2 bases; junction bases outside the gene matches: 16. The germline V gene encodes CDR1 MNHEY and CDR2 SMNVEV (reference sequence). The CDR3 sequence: CASIFRPGGLRRNQPQHF. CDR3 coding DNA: TGTGCCAGCATTTTCCGCCCAGGGGGCCTTAGGCGCAATCAGCCCCAGCATTTT.

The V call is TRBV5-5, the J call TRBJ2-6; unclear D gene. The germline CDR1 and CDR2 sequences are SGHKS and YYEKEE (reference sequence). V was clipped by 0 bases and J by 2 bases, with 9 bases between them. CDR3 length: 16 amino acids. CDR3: CASSLAIGTGANVLTF. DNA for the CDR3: TGTGCCAGCAGCTTGGCGATCGGAACTGGGGCCAACGTCCTGACTTTC.

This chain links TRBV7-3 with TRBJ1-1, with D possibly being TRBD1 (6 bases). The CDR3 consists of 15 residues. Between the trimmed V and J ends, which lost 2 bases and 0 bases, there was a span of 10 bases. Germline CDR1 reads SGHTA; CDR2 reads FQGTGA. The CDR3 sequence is CASSLEGGMNTEAFF. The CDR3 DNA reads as TGTGCCAGCAGCTTAGAGGGGGGTATGAACACTGAAGCTTTCTTT.

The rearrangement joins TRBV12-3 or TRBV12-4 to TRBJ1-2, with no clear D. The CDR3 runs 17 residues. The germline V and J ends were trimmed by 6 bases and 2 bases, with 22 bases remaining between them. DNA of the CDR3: TGTGCCAGCAGCCTGCAGCAAGGCGCAGGAGACAACTATGGCTACACCTTC. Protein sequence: CASSLQQGAGDNYGYTF.

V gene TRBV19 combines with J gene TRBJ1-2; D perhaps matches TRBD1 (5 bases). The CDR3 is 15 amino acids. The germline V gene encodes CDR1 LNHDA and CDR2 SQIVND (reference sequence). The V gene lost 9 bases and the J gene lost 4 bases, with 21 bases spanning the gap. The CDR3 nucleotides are TGTGCCAGCACGAACCGGGGCGGTAATCGCTATGGCTACACCTTC. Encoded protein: CASTNRGGNRYGYTF.

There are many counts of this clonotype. This CDR3 is CASSPQEPYNSPLHF. For the CDR3, the DNA is TGTGCCAGCTCACCACAAGAACCCTATAATTCACCCCTCCACTTT. The genes are TRBV18 and TRBJ1-6; D is undetermined. CDR3 length: 15 amino acids. CDR1 and CDR2 (germline): KGHSH, LQKENI. The ends were cut back, 1 base at V and 2 bases at J, with 6 bases in the middle.

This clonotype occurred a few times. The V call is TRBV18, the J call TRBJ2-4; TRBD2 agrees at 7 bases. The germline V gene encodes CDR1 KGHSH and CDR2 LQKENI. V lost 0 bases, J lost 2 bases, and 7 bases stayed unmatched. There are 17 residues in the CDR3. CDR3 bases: TGTGCCAGCTCACCACCGCACGCGGGAGCGTCCAAAAACATTCAGTACTTC. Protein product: CASSPPHAGASKNIQYF. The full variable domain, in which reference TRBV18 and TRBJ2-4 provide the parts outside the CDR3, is NAGVMQNPRHLVRRRGQEARLRCSPMKGHSHVYWYRQLPEEGLKFMVYLQKENIIDESGMPKERFSAEFPKEGPSILRIQQVVRGDSAAYFCASSPPHAGASKNIQYFGAGTRLSVL.

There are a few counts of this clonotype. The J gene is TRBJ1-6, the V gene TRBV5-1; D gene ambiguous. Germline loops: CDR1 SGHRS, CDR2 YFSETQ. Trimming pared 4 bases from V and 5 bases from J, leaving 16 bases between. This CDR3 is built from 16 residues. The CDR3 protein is CASSPALGGNNSPLHF. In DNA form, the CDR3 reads TGCGCCAGCAGCCCCGCACTGGGAGGAAATAATTCACCCCTCCACTTT.

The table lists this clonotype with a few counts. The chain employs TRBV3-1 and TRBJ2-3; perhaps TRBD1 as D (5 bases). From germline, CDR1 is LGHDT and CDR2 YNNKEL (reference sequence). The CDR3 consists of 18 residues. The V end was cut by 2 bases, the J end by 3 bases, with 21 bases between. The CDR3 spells CASSQSSRAQKVTDTQYF. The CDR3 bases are TGTGCCAGCAGCCAATCTTCCAGGGCTCAGAAGGTGACAGATACGCAGTATTTT.

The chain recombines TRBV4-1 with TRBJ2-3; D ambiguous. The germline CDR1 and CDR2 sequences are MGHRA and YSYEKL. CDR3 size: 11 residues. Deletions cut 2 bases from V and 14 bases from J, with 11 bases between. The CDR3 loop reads CASSQNRTAYF. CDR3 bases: TGCGCCAGCAGCCAAAACAGAACTGCGTATTTT.

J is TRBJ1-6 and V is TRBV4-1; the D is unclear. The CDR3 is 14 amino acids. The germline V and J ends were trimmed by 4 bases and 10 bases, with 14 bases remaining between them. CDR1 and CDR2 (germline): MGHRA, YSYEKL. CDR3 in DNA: TGCGCCAGCAGCCCCGGACGGGTCGGGTCACCCCTCCACTTT. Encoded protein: CASSPGRVGSPLHF.

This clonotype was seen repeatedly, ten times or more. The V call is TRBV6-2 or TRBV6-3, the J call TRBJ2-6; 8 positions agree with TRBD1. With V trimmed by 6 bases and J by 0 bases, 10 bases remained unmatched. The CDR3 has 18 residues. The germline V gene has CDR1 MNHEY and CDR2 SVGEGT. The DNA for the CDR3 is TGTGCCAGCAGAAAACGGGACAGGCTTGTCTCTGGGGCCAACGTCCTGACTTTC. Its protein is CASRKRDRLVSGANVLTF.

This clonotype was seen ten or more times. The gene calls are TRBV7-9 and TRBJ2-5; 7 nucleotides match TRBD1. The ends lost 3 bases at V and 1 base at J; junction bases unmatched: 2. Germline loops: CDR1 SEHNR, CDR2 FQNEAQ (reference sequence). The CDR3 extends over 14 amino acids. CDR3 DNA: TGTGCCAGCAGCTTGCCAGGGGGCCAAGAGACCCAGTACTTC. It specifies CASSLPGGQETQYF.

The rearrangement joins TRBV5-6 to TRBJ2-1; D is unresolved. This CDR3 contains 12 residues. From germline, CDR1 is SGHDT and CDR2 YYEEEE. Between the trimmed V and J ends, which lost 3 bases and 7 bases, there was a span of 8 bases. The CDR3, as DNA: TGTGCCAGCAGCTCAGGAACGAATGAGCAGTTCTTC. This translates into CASSSGTNEQFF.

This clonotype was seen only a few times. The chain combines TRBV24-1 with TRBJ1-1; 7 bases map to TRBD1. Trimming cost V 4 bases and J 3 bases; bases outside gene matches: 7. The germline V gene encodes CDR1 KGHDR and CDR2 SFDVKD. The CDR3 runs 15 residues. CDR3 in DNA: TGTGCCACCAGTGAGAGGGGGCCTTTCGACACTGAAGCTTTCTTT. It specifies CATSERGPFDTEAFF.

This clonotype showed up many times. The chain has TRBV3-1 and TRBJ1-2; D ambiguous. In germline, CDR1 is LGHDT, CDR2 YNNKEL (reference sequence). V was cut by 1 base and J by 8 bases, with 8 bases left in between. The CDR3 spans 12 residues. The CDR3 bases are TGTGCCAGCAGCCAAGGGAGGGCGGGCTACACCTTC. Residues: CASSQGRAGYTF.

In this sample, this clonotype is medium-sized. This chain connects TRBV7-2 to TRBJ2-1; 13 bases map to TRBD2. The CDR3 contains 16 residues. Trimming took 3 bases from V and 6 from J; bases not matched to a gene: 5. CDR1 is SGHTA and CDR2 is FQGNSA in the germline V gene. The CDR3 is CASSLGTSGTFNEQFF. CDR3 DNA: TGTGCCAGCAGCTTGGGGACTAGCGGGACCTTCAATGAGCAGTTCTTC.

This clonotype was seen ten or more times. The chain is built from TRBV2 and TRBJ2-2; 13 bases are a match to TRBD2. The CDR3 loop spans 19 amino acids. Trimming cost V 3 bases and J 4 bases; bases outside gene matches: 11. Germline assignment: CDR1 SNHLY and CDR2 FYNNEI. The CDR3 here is CASSDRGTSGKTGTGELFF. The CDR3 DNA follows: TGTGCCAGCAGTGACCGAGGGACTAGCGGGAAGACAGGCACCGGGGAGCTGTTTTTT.

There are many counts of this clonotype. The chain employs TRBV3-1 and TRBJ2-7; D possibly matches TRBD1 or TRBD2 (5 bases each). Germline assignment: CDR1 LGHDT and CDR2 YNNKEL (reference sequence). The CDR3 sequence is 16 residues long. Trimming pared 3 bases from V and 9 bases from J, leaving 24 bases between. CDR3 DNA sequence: TGTGCCAGCAGCCATCGGGACCACTCAAAAGCGGCTGGGCAGTACTTC. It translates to CASSHRDHSKAAGQYF.